The 9 T cell receptor beta chains below all came from one sample that was sequenced in a study of blood T cell repertoires in COVID-19 (dated by TCRdb to 2020 to 2021). Library preparation was by the immunoSEQ multiplex PCR assay. TCRdb limited this immuneACCESS table to in-frame rearrangements with V and J called. A share of clones is missing; checked studies link under half to unresolved V genes, and the rest is unexplained. Counted in this sample were roughly 200,000 clones; approximately 82% of them appeared once. The ten largest make up around 8.1% of the sample. The sequencing input was peripheral blood. The origin of the receptors is a middle-aged man with active or convalescent COVID-19.

CDR3 protein: CASSFKGAGVTGELFF. The CDR3 DNA is TGTGCCAGCAGCTTCAAGGGCGCGGGAGTGACCGGGGAGCTGTTTTTT. The V call is TRBV7-9, the J call TRBJ2-2; 7 nucleotides line up with TRBD2. The trim removed 3 bases at V and 5 bases at J, leaving 9 bases unmatched. Germline V gene lookup returns CDR1 SEHNR and CDR2 FQNEAQ (reference sequence). CDR3 length: 16 residues.

As DNA, the CDR3 is TGTGCCAGCAGCTTGGTGGACAGCTATAATTCACCCCTCCACTTT. It yields the protein CASSLVDSYNSPLHF. The genes are TRBV5-4 and TRBJ1-6, with a tentative D call TRBD1 (6 bases). V dropped 0 bases and J dropped 3 bases, with 7 bases sitting between them. This CDR3 region has 15 residues. Germline V CDR1 and CDR2: SGHNT, YYREEE (reference sequence).

This clone was seen more than once but under ten times. The chain employs TRBV2 and TRBJ2-2; 14 bases fit TRBD2. The CDR3 covers 18 residues. The junction had 10 bases not matched to a gene; V was cut back by 6 bases and J by 4 bases. Germline V CDR1 and CDR2: SNHLY, FYNNEI. CDR3 sequence (DNA): TGTGCCAGCAGCCGGGGACTAGCGGGAGTCGGGGGCACCGGGGAGCTGTTTTTT. Its translation: CASSRGLAGVGGTGELFF. Variable domain in full (rest from reference TRBV2 and TRBJ2-2): EPEVTQTPSHQVTQMGQEVILRCVPISNHLYFYWYRQILGQKVEFLVSFYNNEISEKSEIFDDQFSVERPDGSNFTLKIRSTKLEDSAMYFCASSRGLAGVGGTGELFFGEGSRLTVL.

J is TRBJ1-5 and V is TRBV4-1; TRBD1 matches at 10 bases. V was pared by 6 bases and J by 5 bases, with 7 bases of the junction left unmatched. Germline-derived CDR1 and CDR2 are MGHRA and YSYEKL. The CDR3 is made up of 15 amino acids. The CDR3 coding sequence is TGCGCCAGCAGTCCTTCGGACAGGGGGGATCAGCCCCAGCATTTT. The encoded protein is CASSPSDRGDQPQHF.

The CDR3 loop is CASSLLAGYYNEQFF. CDR3 DNA: TGTGCCAGCAGCCTACTAGCGGGATACTACAATGAGCAGTTCTTC. The chain couples TRBV11-2 to TRBJ2-1, with 10 positions matching TRBD2. The CDR3 is 15 amino acids. The J segment lost 3 bases and the V segment lost 5 bases, leaving 4 bases of the junction unmatched. Germline V CDR1 and CDR2: SGHAT, FQNNGV. The full variable domain, completed using reference TRBV11-2 and TRBJ2-1, is EAGVAQSPRYKIIEKRQSVAFWCNPISGHATLYWYQQILGQGPKLLIQFQNNGVVDDSQLPKDRFSAERLKGVDSTLKIQPAKLEDSAVYLCASSLLAGYYNEQFFGPGTRLTVL.

The V call is TRBV7-2, the J call TRBJ2-7; D not resolved. CDR1 and CDR2 (germline): SGHTA, FQGNSA. V shed 1 base and J shed 0 bases, with 10 bases lying between them. CDR3 size: 15 residues. The CDR3 loop reads CASSLGSVLSYEQYF. The DNA for the CDR3 is TGTGCCAGCAGCTTAGGCAGCGTTCTCTCCTACGAGCAGTACTTC.

The rearrangement links TRBV9 to TRBJ2-5; 11 bases are a match to TRBD2. Germline lookup yields CDR1 SGDLS and CDR2 YYNGEE. This CDR3 is built from 15 residues. V was clipped by 4 bases and J by 5 bases; unmatched bases: 7. CDR3 in DNA: TGTGCCAGCAGCCCCACTAGCGGGAGATCCGAGACCCAGTACTTC. Amino acid sequence: CASSPTSGRSETQYF. Drawing the rest from reference TRBV9 and TRBJ2-5, the complete variable domain is DSGVTQTPKHLITATGQRVTLRCSPRSGDLSVYWYQQSLDQGLQFLIQYYNGEERAKGNILERFSAQQFPDLHSELNLSSLELGDSALYFCASSPTSGRSETQYFGPGTRLLVL.

This rearrangement joins TRBV7-9 to TRBJ2-3; D gene uncertain. The CDR3 runs 11 residues. Trimming cost V 8 bases and J 2 bases, with 5 bases left between them. Germline V gives CDR1 SEHNR, CDR2 FQNEAQ (reference sequence). The chain's CDR3 is CASALTDTQYF. CDR3 sequence (DNA): TGTGCCAGCGCACTCACAGATACGCAGTATTTT.

The chain uses TRBV27 and TRBJ2-3; 8 bases align to TRBD1. Germline V gives CDR1 MNHEY, CDR2 SMNVEV (reference sequence). The V gene end was trimmed by 5 bases and the J gene end by 5 bases; junction bases not matched to a gene: 6. The CDR3 loop spans 14 amino acids. The CDR3 bases are TGTGCCAGCAGTGGGCAGGGGGCGAGAGATACGCAGTATTTT. It translates to CASSGQGARDTQYF.